A single sample gave rise to the 15 T cell receptor beta chains below, sequenced in a study of human T cells and chemical hapten exposure. MiXCR, applied by TCRdb to the RACE reads, yields one record per CDR3 protein. Of tens of thousands of distinct CDR3 sequences listed, approximately 10% were seen once; the top ten hold approximately 5%. As to time point: pre-sensitization, week 0. Specified treatment: therapeutic diphenylcyclopropenone sensitization with weekly scalp DPC. Sequenced here: whole blood, sampled in connection with sensitization to the hapten diphenylcyclopropenone (DPC). These TCRs come from a woman in her 50s with alopecia areata. Some clones in this sample may be carry-over from other donors' samples.

In this sample, this clonotype turned up many times. The CDR3 region is CASSATVQNYGYTF. CDR3 coding DNA: TGTGCCAGCAGCGCGACAGTACAAAACTATGGCTACACCTTC. The chain carries TRBV9 and TRBJ1-2; weak D call: TRBD1 (5 bases). This CDR3 comprises 14 residues. The germline gives CDR1 SGDLS, CDR2 YYNGEE. Trimming pared 3 bases from V and 2 bases from J, leaving 11 bases between.

This clonotype occurred a few times. The chain combines TRBV20-1 with TRBJ2-1; D uncertain. CDR3 length: 11 residues. The germline CDR1 and CDR2 sequences are DFQATT and SNEGSKA (reference sequence). The V and J ends lost 3 bases and 2 bases respectively, with 2 bases between them. CDR3 in amino acids: CSASPYNEQFF. The CDR3 nucleotides read TGCAGTGCTAGTCCCTACAATGAGCAGTTCTTC.

This clonotype occurred many times. The chain joins TRBV18 to TRBJ1-1; D ambiguous. Deletions cut 3 bases from V and 1 base from J, with 6 bases between. The CDR3 contains 13 residues. The germline V gene encodes CDR1 KGHSH and CDR2 LQKENI. The CDR3 protein is CASSPQENTEAFF. CDR3 sequence (DNA): TGTGCCAGCTCACCCCAGGAGAACACTGAAGCTTTCTTT.

This clonotype was recorded many times. The chain joins TRBV7-9 to TRBJ1-5; tentative D call: TRBD1 (5 bases). CDR1 and CDR2 from the germline V gene are SEHNR and FQNEAQ (reference sequence). V lost 1 base and J 4 bases, leaving 14 bases between the germline ends. This CDR3 is built from 16 residues. The DNA of the CDR3 is TGTGCCAGCAGCTTAGAGTGGGACCGACCTAATCAGCCCCAGCATTTT. It is translated as CASSLEWDRPNQPQHF. The full variable domain, completed using reference TRBV7-9 and TRBJ1-5, is DTGVSQNPRHKITKRGQNVTFRCDPISEHNRLYWYRQTLGQGPEFLTYFQNEAQLEKSRLLSDRFSAERPKGSFSTLEIQRTEQGDSAMYLCASSLEWDRPNQPQHFGDGTRLSIL.

This clonotype was picked up a small number of times. V usage is TRBV20-1 and J usage is TRBJ2-1; TRBD2 matches at 11 bases. In germline, CDR1 is DFQATT, CDR2 SNEGSKA (reference sequence). The CDR3 spans 16 residues. Unmatched junction bases numbered 11, after V lost 1 base and J lost 9 bases. The CDR3 DNA reads TGCAGTGCTAGAGTAGTATTAAATAGCGGGAGGGGTGAGCAGTTCTTC. Its translation: CSARVVLNSGRGEQFF.

This clonotype showed up just a few times. The chain carries TRBV29-1 and TRBJ2-3; D is perhaps TRBD1 (6 bases). The CDR3 is 14 amino acids. The germline V gene has CDR1 SQVTM and CDR2 ANQGSEA. Trimming removed 6 bases from V and 5 bases from J, with 18 bases in between. CDR3 sequence: CSVSGQYLVDTQYF. CDR3 nucleotide sequence: TGCAGCGTCTCCGGACAGTACCTGGTAGATACGCAGTATTTT.

A few counts support this clonotype. J is TRBJ2-1 and V is TRBV28; a weak D match, TRBD2 (5 bases). The CDR3 is 18 amino acids. V lost 3 bases and J 6 bases, leaving 24 bases between the germline ends. CDR1 and CDR2 from the germline V gene are MDHEN and SYDVKM. CDR3 in amino acids: CASSLPWENPRRSNEQFF. The CDR3 nucleotides are TGTGCCAGCAGTTTGCCCTGGGAGAACCCCCGTAGGTCCAATGAGCAGTTCTTC.

The CDR3 DNA sequence: TGTGCCAGCAGCCAACTACTCAACACCGGGGAGCTGTTTTTT. As protein: CASSQLLNTGELFF. The J gene is TRBJ2-2, the V gene TRBV12-3 or TRBV12-4, with D unclear. Trimming removed 6 bases from V and 2 bases from J, with 10 bases in between. The CDR3 spans 14 residues.

The table lists this clonotype with many counts. This chain links TRBV4-1 with TRBJ2-3, with D possibly TRBD2 on 7 matching bases. Per germline, CDR1 MGHRA and CDR2 YSYEKL. The ends were cut back, 3 bases at V and 7 bases at J, with 32 bases in the middle. This CDR3 has 20 residues. Written as DNA, the CDR3 is TGCGCCAGCAGCCACTTGATCACTCTCCCTGCGGGGGCGACGACATATACGCAGTATTTT. It codes for CASSHLITLPAGATTYTQYF.

This clonotype was seen many times. This rearrangement joins TRBV6-2 or TRBV6-3 to TRBJ2-7; 8 bases line up with TRBD1. Germline V gives CDR1 MNHEY, CDR2 SVGEGT. The ends lost 9 bases at V and 2 bases at J; junction bases unmatched: 6. The CDR3 sequence is 13 residues long. CDR3 sequence reads: CASGRTGTYEQYF. The CDR3 nucleotides are TGTGCCAGTGGCCGGACAGGGACCTACGAGCAGTACTTC.

This clonotype has ten or more counts. J is TRBJ2-3 and V is TRBV5-1; 13 bases fit TRBD2. CDR3 size: 16 residues. V dropped 4 bases and J dropped 5; count of bases not matched to a gene: 7. In germline, CDR1 is SGHRS, CDR2 YFSETQ. The CDR3 region has the DNA TGCGCCAGCAGCAAGGGACTAGCGGGAAGTATAGATACGCAGTATTTT. Amino acid sequence: CASSKGLAGSIDTQYF.

V gene TRBV12-3 or TRBV12-4 combines with J gene TRBJ1-5; D is ambiguous. The V and J ends lost 11 bases and 0 bases respectively, with 14 bases between them. The CDR3 covers 14 residues. CDR3 loop: CASAREVSNQPQHF. DNA for the CDR3: TGTGCCTCAGCGAGAGAGGTTAGCAATCAGCCCCAGCATTTT.

The chain recombines TRBV11-2 with TRBJ1-6; D may be TRBD1 (6 bases). CDR1 SGHAT and CDR2 FQNNGV come from the germline V gene. The germline V and J ends were trimmed by 3 bases and 10 bases, with 16 bases remaining between them. The length of the CDR3 is 15 residues. Here the CDR3 DNA reads TGTGCCAGCAGCTTGCCCACAGGGCGTCAATCACCCCTCCACTTT. As protein: CASSLPTGRQSPLHF.

There are a few counts of this clonotype. The rearrangement uses TRBV7-3 and TRBJ2-1; TRBD2 matches 8 bases. V was clipped by 1 base and J by 8 bases; unmatched bases: 7. The CDR3 sequence is 15 residues long. Germline V CDR1 and CDR2: SGHTA, FQGTGA. The CDR3 region has the DNA TGTGCCAGCAGCTTAATACGGGAGGGCCCCTATGAGCAGTTCTTC. Its translation: CASSLIREGPYEQFF.

This clonotype showed up many times. The V and J genes are TRBV28 and TRBJ2-7; tentatively, D is TRBD1 or TRBD2 (5 bases each). The CDR3 has 14 amino acids. Trimming pared 3 bases from V and 3 bases from J, leaving 12 bases between. The germline gives CDR1 MDHEN, CDR2 SYDVKM. CDR3 nucleotide sequence: TGTGCCAGCAGTTTCTCCTTGGGGGACTACGAGCAGTACTTC. It specifies CASSFSLGDYEQYF.